Below, 21 T cell receptor beta chains from the same sample are listed, as sequenced in a study of CD8 T cells in Susac syndrome (dated by TCRdb to between 2018 and 2021). Library prep was done by the immunoSEQ multiplex PCR assay. RNA was extracted with the RNeasy kit and roughly 0.45 to 1 ug was reverse transcribed using random hexamers. TCRdb reran the public reads through fastp at Q25 and MiXCR, keeping productive beta chains. CDR3 protein sequences are deduplicated, and each keeps its most common genes and DNA. Counted in this sample were under 300,000 distinct CDR3 sequences; about 96% of them appeared once. Approximately 0.094% of the sample rests with the top ten. Sequenced sample: CD4+ T cells from PBMCs. All receptors derive from a human donor with Susac syndrome.

The V call is TRBV11-3, the J call TRBJ1-1; D is unresolved. The CDR3 covers 14 residues. V was cut by 1 base and J by 1 base, with 7 bases left in between. Germline V CDR1 and CDR2: SGHNT, YENEEA. The CDR3 region has the DNA TGTGCCAGCAGCTTAGGTCCGAGGAACACTGAAGCTTTCTTT. Residues: CASSLGPRNTEAFF.

This chain uses TRBV29-1 with TRBJ2-3, with 7 bases identical to TRBD1. This CDR3 has 13 amino acids. V lost 5 bases to trimming and J lost 6 bases; unmatched junction nucleotides: 8. The germline V gene has CDR1 SQVTM and CDR2 ANQGSEA. In nucleotides, the CDR3 is TGCAGCGTTTCGACAGGGACGCGGGATACGCAGTATTTT. Encoded protein: CSVSTGTRDTQYF.

V is TRBV25-1 and J is TRBJ2-7; no clear D gene. The V and J ends lost 8 bases and 3 bases respectively, with 11 bases between them. This CDR3 comprises 12 residues. Germline-derived CDR1 and CDR2 are MGHDK and SYGVNS. This chain's CDR3 is CASPIRVYEQYF. Here the CDR3 DNA reads TGTGCCAGCCCCATTAGAGTCTACGAGCAGTACTTC.

This clonotype was recorded once. V is TRBV7-3 and J is TRBJ2-5; no reliable D call. This CDR3 spans 14 amino acids. Germline loops: CDR1 SGHTA, CDR2 FQGTGA. The V gene lost 3 bases and the J gene lost 2 bases, with 10 bases spanning the gap. The CDR3: CASSFRPKQETQYF. As DNA, the CDR3 is TGTGCCAGCAGCTTCCGGCCAAAACAAGAGACCCAGTACTTC. The whole variable domain, remainder taken from reference TRBV7-3 and TRBJ2-5, is GAGVSQTPSNKVTEKGKYVELRCDPISGHTALYWYRQSLGQGPEFLIYFQGTGAADDSGLPNDRFFAVRPEGSVSTLKIQRTERGDSAVYLCASSFRPKQETQYFGPGTRLLVL.

The chain carries TRBV5-1 and TRBJ2-3; possibly TRBD1 or TRBD2 for D (5 bases each). The germline V and J ends were trimmed by 4 bases and 3 bases, with 12 bases remaining between them. CDR3 length: 14 residues. CDR1 SGHRS and CDR2 YFSETQ come from the germline V gene. DNA for the CDR3: TGCGCCAGCAGCACCCGGGACGGGACAGATACGCAGTATTTT. This translates into CASSTRDGTDTQYF.

This chain uses TRBV20-1 with TRBJ2-6; TRBD1 is a possible D gene (5 bases). The ends were cut back, 2 bases at V and 0 bases at J, with 11 bases in the middle. This CDR3 is 16 amino acids long. CDR1 and CDR2 (germline): DFQATT, SNEGSKA (reference sequence). This CDR3 is CSARSSGHSGANVLTF. CDR3 nucleotides: TGCAGTGCTAGATCATCTGGACACTCTGGGGCCAACGTCCTGACTTTC.

CDR3 coding DNA: TGTGCCAGCAGTATACAGGGTAGGGCTGAAGCTTTCTTT. Amino acids: CASSIQGRAEAFF. The V gene is TRBV12-3 or TRBV12-4, the J gene TRBJ1-1; possibly TRBD1 for D (6 bases). Trimming cost V 5 bases and J 6 bases, with 13 bases left between them. This CDR3 spans 13 amino acids.

CDR3 protein: CASSLGGANNEQFF. The CDR3 nucleotides read TGTGCCAGCAGCTTAGGGGGCGCGAACAATGAGCAGTTCTTC. The V call is TRBV7-9, the J call TRBJ2-1; D might be TRBD1 (5 bases). V lost 1 base, J lost 5 bases, and 9 bases lay in between. The germline V gene encodes CDR1 SEHNR and CDR2 FQNEAQ (reference sequence). The CDR3 runs to 14 residues.

The chain links TRBV12-3 or TRBV12-4 to TRBJ2-1; D is undetermined. The CDR3 length is 11 residues. V dropped 6 bases and J dropped 10 bases, with 10 bases sitting between them. DNA for the CDR3: TGTGCCAGCAGGGAAGAAGTAGAGCAGTTCTTC. It specifies CASREEVEQFF.

The V call is TRBV20-1, the J call TRBJ1-3; no clear D gene. The CDR3 spans 13 residues. Trimming shortened V by 6 bases and J by 4 bases, and 13 bases separated the two germline ends. CDR1 and CDR2 from the germline V gene are DFQATT and SNEGSKA (reference sequence). CDR3 sequence (DNA): TGCAGTGCAAGACACTTGACCGGAAACACCATATATTTT. The encoded protein is CSARHLTGNTIYF.

This sequence joins TRBV5-6 and TRBJ1-1; unclear D gene. Trimming removed 2 bases at V and 3 bases at J, with 11 bases between. CDR1 and CDR2 (germline): SGHDT, YYEEEE. The CDR3 extends over 14 amino acids. CDR3 sequence: CASSFEGIYTEAFF. The CDR3, as DNA: TGTGCCAGCAGCTTCGAAGGTATCTACACTGAAGCTTTCTTT.

CDR3 amino acids: CAWFSRRTRGTEAFF. Here the CDR3 DNA reads TGTGCCTGGTTCTCCCGTAGAACTCGTGGCACTGAAGCTTTCTTT. The gene calls are TRBV30 and TRBJ1-1; no definite D call. Trimming left V 5 bases short and J 4 bases short, with 20 bases between. Germline assignment: CDR1 GTSNPN and CDR2 SVGIG (reference sequence). This CDR3 is built from 15 residues.

The chain has TRBV29-1 and TRBJ2-7; no definite D call. The germline V and J ends were trimmed by 5 bases and 7 bases, with 21 bases remaining between them. This CDR3 has 14 amino acids. Looked up from germline, CDR1 is SQVTM and CDR2 is ANQGSEA. This chain's CDR3 is CSVFKPPGSREQYF. DNA of the CDR3: TGCAGCGTTTTTAAACCCCCCGGTAGCCGAGAGCAGTACTTC.

This chain connects TRBV30 to TRBJ2-7, with 12 bases aligning to TRBD1. The CDR3 extends over 15 amino acids. From germline, CDR1 is GTSNPN and CDR2 SVGIG (reference sequence). The V segment lost 4 bases and the J segment 2 bases; nucleotides outside the gene matches: 6. The CDR3 region is CAWNIGTGGPYEQYF. CDR3 bases: TGTGCCTGGAATATAGGGACAGGGGGCCCCTACGAGCAGTACTTC.

J is TRBJ2-7 and V is TRBV29-1; a possible D gene is TRBD1 (5 bases). Per the germline V gene, CDR1 is SQVTM and CDR2 is ANQGSEA. This CDR3 is 12 amino acids long. V was clipped by 7 bases and J by 2 bases, with 12 bases between them. The CDR3, as DNA: TGCAGCGCGGACATCTATCCCTACGAGCAGTACTTC. Protein sequence: CSADIYPYEQYF.

This clonotype was found once. The chain links TRBV5-1 to TRBJ2-7; 8 bases match TRBD1. Germline V gene data show CDR1 as SGHRS and CDR2 as YFSETQ. V lost 0 bases to trimming and J lost 6 bases; unmatched junction nucleotides: 8. This CDR3 spans 15 amino acids. CDR3 sequence (DNA): TGCGCCAGCAGCTTGGTGGGACAGGAGGATGTCGAGCAGTACTTC. Translation gives CASSLVGQEDVEQYF.

V and J are TRBV20-1 and TRBJ2-1; possibly TRBD1 for D (6 bases). Trimming shortened V by 1 base and J by 4 bases, and 20 bases separated the two germline ends. The CDR3 has 17 amino acids. Germline V gene data show CDR1 as DFQATT and CDR2 as SNEGSKA (reference sequence). CDR3 sequence reads: CSARAVRGVEDYNEQFF. Here the CDR3 DNA reads TGCAGTGCTAGAGCCGTCAGGGGAGTAGAGGATTACAATGAGCAGTTCTTC.

This chain joins TRBV30 and TRBJ2-1, with a weak D call TRBD2 (7 bases). The V gene lost 3 bases and the J gene lost 6 bases, with 12 bases spanning the gap. Germline V gene lookup returns CDR1 GTSNPN and CDR2 SVGIG (reference sequence). The CDR3 has 13 amino acids. CDR3 amino acids: CAWSLRGANEQFF. In nucleotides, the CDR3 is TGTGCCTGGAGCCTCCGGGGGGCCAATGAGCAGTTCTTC.

This clonotype was seen only once. This rearrangement joins TRBV15 to TRBJ2-3; D may be TRBD1 (5 bases). The ends were cut back, 3 bases at V and 0 bases at J, with 13 bases in the middle. This CDR3 has 16 amino acids. The V gene's germline CDR1 is LNHNV and CDR2 YYDKDF (reference sequence). The CDR3 DNA sequence: TGTGCCACCAGCAGTGTACTCCGACAGAGCACAGATACGCAGTATTTT. This codes for CATSSVLRQSTDTQYF.

The chain is built from TRBV6-5 and TRBJ1-1; no firm D call. The CDR3 runs 11 residues. Per germline, CDR1 MNHEY and CDR2 SVGAGI. Trimming took off 8 bases at V and 3 bases at J, with 7 bases between the two ends. CDR3 DNA: TGTGCCAGCGGATTTTACACTGAAGCTTTCTTT. It translates to CASGFYTEAFF.

This CDR3 is CASRERRDSYGYTF. The CDR3 DNA reads TGTGCCAGCAGAGAAAGGCGGGACAGCTATGGCTACACCTTC. This rearrangement joins TRBV2 to TRBJ1-2; TRBD1 aligns across 7 bases. CDR1 and CDR2 (germline): SNHLY, FYNNEI. The CDR3 is 14 residues long. With 6 bases clipped from V and 4 bases from J, the junction kept 8 bases outside the gene matches.